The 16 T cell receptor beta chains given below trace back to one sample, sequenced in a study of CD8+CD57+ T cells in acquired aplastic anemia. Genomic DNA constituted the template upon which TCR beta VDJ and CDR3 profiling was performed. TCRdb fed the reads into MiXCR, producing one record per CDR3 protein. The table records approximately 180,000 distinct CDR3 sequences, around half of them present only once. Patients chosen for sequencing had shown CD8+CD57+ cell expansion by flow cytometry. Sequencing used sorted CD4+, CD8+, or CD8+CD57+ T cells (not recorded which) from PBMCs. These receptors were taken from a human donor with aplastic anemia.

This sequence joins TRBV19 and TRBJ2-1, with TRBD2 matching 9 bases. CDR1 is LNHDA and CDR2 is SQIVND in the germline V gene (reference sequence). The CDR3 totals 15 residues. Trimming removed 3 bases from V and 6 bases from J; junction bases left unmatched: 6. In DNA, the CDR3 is TGTGCCAGTAGTATGATCGCGGGGGGGACCAATGAGCAGTTCTTC. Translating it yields CASSMIAGGTNEQFF. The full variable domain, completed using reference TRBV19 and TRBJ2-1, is DGGITQSPKYLFRKEGQNVTLSCEQNLNHDAMYWYRQDPGQGLRLIYYSQIVNDFQKGDIAEGYSVSREKKESFPLTVTSAQKNPTAFYLCASSMIAGGTNEQFFGPGTRLTVL.

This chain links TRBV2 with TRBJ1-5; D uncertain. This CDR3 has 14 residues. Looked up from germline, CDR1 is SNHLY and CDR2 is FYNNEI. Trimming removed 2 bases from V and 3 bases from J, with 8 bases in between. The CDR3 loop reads CASSERQINQPQHF. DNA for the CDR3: TGTGCCAGCAGTGAACGCCAGATCAATCAGCCCCAGCATTTT.

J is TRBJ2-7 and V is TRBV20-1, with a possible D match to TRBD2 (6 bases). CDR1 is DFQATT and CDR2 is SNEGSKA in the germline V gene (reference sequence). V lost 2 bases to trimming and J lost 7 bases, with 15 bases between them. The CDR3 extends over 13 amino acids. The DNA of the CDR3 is TGCAGTGCTAGAACGGGGGAACGAAAAGAGCAGTACTTC. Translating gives CSARTGERKEQYF.

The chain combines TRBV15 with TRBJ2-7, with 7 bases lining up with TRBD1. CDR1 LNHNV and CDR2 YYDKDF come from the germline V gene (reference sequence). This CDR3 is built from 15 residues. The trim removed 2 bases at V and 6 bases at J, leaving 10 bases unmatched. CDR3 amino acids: CATSRSDRVFGEQYF. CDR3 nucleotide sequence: TGTGCCACCAGCAGATCCGACAGGGTTTTTGGCGAGCAGTACTTC.

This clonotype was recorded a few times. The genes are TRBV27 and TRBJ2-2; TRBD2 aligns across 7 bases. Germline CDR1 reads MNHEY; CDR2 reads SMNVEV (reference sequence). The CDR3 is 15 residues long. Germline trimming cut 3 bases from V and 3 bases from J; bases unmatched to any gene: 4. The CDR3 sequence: CASSFTGLYTGELFF. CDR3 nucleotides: TGTGCCAGCAGTTTCACGGGACTATACACCGGGGAGCTGTTTTTT.

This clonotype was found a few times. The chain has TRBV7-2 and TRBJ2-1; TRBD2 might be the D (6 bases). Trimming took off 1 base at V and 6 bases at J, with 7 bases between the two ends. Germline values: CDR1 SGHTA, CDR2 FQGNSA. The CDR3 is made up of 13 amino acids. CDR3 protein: CASSLGRANEQFF. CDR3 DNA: TGTGCCAGCAGCTTAGGGAGGGCCAATGAGCAGTTCTTC. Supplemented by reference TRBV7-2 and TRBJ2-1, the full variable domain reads GAGVSQSPSNKVTEKGKDVELRCDPISGHTALYWYRQSLGQGLEFLIYFQGNSAPDKSGLPSDRFSAERTGGSVSTLTIQRTQQEDSAVYLCASSLGRANEQFFGPGTRLTVL.

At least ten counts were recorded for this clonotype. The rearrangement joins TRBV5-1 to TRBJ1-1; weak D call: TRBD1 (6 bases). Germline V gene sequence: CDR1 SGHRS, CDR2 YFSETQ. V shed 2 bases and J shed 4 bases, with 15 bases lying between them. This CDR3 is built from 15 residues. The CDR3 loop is CASSFPSGVSTEAFF. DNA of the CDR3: TGCGCCAGCAGCTTTCCTTCAGGGGTATCCACTGAAGCTTTCTTT. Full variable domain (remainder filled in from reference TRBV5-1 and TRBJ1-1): KAGVTQTPRYLIKTRGQQVTLSCSPISGHRSVSWYQQTPGQGLQFLFEYFSETQRNKGNFPGRFSGRQFSNSRSEMNVSTLELGDSALYLCASSFPSGVSTEAFFGQGTRLTVV.

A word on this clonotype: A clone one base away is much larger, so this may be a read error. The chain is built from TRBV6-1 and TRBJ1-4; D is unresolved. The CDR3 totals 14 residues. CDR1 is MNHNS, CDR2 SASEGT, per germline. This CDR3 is CASRRSAQSEKPFF. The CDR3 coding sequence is TGTGCCAGCAGGAGATCGGCACAAAGTGAAAAACCGTTTTTT.

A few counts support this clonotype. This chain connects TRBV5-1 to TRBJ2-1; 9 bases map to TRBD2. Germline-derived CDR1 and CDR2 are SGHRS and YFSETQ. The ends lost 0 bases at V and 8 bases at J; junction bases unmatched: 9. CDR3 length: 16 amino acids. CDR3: CASSLGLAGGLDEQFF. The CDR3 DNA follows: TGCGCCAGCAGCTTGGGCTTGGCGGGGGGGCTTGATGAGCAGTTCTTC.

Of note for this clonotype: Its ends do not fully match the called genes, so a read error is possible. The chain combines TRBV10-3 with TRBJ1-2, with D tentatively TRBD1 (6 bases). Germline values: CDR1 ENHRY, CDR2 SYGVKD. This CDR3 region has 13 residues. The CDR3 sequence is CAISEEAGAGALF. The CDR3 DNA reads TGTGCCATCAGTGAGGAAGCAGGGGCCGGGGCACTATTC.

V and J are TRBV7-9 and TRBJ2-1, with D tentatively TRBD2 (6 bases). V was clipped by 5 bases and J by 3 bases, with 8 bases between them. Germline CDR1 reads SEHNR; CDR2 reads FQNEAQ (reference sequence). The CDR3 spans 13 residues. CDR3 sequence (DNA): TGTGCCAGCAGCAAGGGACTCTACAATGAGCAGTTCTTC. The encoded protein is CASSKGLYNEQFF.

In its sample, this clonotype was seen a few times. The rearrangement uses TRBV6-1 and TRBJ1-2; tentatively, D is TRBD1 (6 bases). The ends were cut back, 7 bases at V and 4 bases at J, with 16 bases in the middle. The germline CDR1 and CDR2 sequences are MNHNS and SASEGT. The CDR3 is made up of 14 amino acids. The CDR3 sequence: CASNEVQGTYGYTF. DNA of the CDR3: TGTGCCAGCAATGAGGTACAGGGTACCTATGGCTACACCTTC.

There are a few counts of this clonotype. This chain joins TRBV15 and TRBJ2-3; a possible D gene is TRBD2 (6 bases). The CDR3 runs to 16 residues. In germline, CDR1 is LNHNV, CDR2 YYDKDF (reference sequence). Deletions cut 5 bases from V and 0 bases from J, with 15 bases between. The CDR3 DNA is TGTGCCACCAGCCCTACCGGGGGTGCAAGCACAGATACGCAGTATTTT. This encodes CATSPTGGASTDTQYF.

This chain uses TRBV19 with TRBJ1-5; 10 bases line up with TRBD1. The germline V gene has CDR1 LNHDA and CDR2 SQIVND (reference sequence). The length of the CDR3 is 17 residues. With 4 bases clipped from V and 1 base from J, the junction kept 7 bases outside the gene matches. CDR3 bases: TGTGCCAGTAGTAAAGGGACAGGGGTCGGAAGCAATCAGCCCCAGCATTTT. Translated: CASSKGTGVGSNQPQHF.

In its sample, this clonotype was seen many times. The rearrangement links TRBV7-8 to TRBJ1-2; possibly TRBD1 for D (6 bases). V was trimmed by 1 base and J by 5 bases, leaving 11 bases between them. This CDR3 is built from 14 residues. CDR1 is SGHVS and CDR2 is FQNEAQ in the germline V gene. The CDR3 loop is CASSLEAGVYGYTF. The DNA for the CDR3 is TGTGCCAGCAGCTTAGAGGCAGGGGTATATGGCTACACCTTC.

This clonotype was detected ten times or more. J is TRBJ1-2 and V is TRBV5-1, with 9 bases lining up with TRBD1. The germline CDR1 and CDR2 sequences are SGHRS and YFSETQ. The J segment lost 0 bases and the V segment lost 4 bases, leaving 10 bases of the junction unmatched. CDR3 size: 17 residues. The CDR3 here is CASSPETGGRTNYGYTF. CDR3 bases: TGCGCCAGCAGCCCGGAAACAGGGGGCCGAACTAACTATGGCTACACCTTC.